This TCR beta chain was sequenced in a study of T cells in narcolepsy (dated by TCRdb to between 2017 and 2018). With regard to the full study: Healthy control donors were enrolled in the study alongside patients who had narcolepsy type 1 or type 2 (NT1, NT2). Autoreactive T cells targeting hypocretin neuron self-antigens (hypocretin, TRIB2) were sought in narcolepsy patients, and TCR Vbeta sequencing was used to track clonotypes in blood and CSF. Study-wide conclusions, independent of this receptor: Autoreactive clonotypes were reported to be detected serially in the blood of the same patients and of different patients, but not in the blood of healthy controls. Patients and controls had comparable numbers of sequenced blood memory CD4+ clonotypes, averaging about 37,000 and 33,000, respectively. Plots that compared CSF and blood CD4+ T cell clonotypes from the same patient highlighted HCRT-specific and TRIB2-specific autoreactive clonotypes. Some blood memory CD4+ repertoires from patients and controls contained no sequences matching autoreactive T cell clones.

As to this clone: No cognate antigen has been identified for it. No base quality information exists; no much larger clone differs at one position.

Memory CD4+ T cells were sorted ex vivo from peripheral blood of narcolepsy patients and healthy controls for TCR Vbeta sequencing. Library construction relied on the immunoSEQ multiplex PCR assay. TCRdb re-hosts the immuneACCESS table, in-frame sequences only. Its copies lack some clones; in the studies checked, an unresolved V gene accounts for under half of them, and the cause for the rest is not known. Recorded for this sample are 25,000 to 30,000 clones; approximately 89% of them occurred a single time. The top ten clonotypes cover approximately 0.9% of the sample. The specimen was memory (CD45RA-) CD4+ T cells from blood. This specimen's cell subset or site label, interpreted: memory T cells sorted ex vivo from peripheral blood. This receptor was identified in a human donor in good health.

The CDR3 region: CASSLVTSQPQHF. The bases read TGTGCCAGCAGCTTAGTTACGAGTCAGCCCCAGCATTTT. Recombination joined TRBV11-2 with TRBJ1-5; the D gene cannot be resolved reliably. Inclusive of the bounding cysteine and phenylalanine, the CDR3 is 13 residues long. The DNA shown is the 39-base CDR3, in frame from base 1. CDR1 SGHAT and CDR2 FQNNGV are derived from the germline V gene. V loses 1 base, J loses 6 bases, and the germline ends lie 7 bases apart. The CDR3 plus the reference TRBV11-2 and TRBJ1-5 genes for the other parts give the full variable domain: EAGVAQSPRYKIIEKRQSVAFWCNPISGHATLYWYQQILGQGPKLLIQFQNNGVVDDSQLPKDRFSAERLKGVDSTLKIQPAKLEDSAVYLCASSLVTSQPQHFGDGTRLSIL.